Listed below are T cell receptor beta chains from one sample, sequenced in a study of blood T cell repertoires in COVID-19. Sequencing was performed with immunoSEQ multiplex PCR; in TCRdb, only in-frame clones are kept and a portion is missing. Of around 89,000 clones listed, about two thirds are singletons. Sequenced: peripheral blood. Source of these receptors: a woman aged 80 or over with acute or convalescent COVID-19. CDR3s include the opening cysteine and the closing phenylalanine or tryptophan. The D gene is left open where the match is weak. Size tells how often a clone was seen (once, few, many) or the class of an expanded clone, and some rows leave it out.

j_call	v_call	d_call	clone_size	cdr3_aa	cdr3_nt
TRBJ2-7	TRBV19	-	-	CASSIGPRRDSYEQYF	TGTGCCAGTAGTATAGGCCCTCGGAGAGACTCCTACGAGCAGTACTTC
TRBJ1-2	TRBV6-6	-	-	CASSWTDSYGYTF	TGTGCCAGCTCCTGGACAGATTCCTATGGCTACACCTTC
TRBJ2-7	TRBV27	-	once	CASSFKQEFYEQYF	TGTGCCAGCAGTTTCAAGCAGGAATTTTACGAGCAGTACTTC
TRBJ1-4	TRBV9	-	many	CASSVEPIRSNLNEKLFF	TGTGCCAGCAGCGTAGAGCCCATCCGCTCGAACCTGAATGAAAAACTGTTTTTT
TRBJ2-1	TRBV19	TRBD2	-	CASTRGGQYNEQFF	TGTGCCAGTACCCGGGGGGGCCAGTACAATGAGCAGTTCTTC
TRBJ2-3	TRBV5-1	-	-	CASSRGSTDTQYF	TGCGCCAGCAGCCGGGGGAGCACAGATACGCAGTATTTT
TRBJ1-2	TRBV11-2	TRBD1	few	CASSSSGTGVNYGYTF	TGTGCCAGCAGCTCATCCGGGACAGGGGTCAACTATGGCTACACCTTC
TRBJ2-5	TRBV11-3	-	-	CASSLDGQETQYF	TGTGCCAGCAGCTTAGACGGCCAAGAGACCCAGTACTTC
TRBJ2-2	TRBV9	TRBD1	-	CASSETGGLTGELFF	TGTGCCAGCAGCGAAACAGGGGGATTGACCGGGGAGCTGTTTTTT
TRBJ1-2	TRBV19	-	-	CASSIGGSETNYGYTF	TGTGCCAGTAGTATAGGTGGCAGCGAGACTAACTATGGCTACACCTTC
TRBJ1-2	TRBV6-5	-	-	CASSYSTQGPYGYTF	TGTGCCAGCAGTTACTCGACCCAGGGTCCCTATGGCTACACCTTC
TRBJ2-7	TRBV2	TRBD1	few	CASLLPGQGLDEQYF	TGTGCCAGCCTCCTGCCGGGACAGGGGTTGGACGAGCAGTACTTC
TRBJ1-2	TRBV5-6	TRBD1	few	CASSLGQGARGYTF	TGTGCCAGCAGCCTGGGACAGGGGGCGCGAGGCTACACCTTC
TRBJ1-5	TRBV9	-	few	CASSAGEGKAQPQHF	TGTGCCAGCAGCGCGGGCGAGGGAAAAGCTCAGCCCCAGCATTTT
TRBJ2-3	TRBV3-1/TRBV3-2	-	-	CASSRGVDTQYF	TGTGCCAGCAGTCGGGGAGTAGATACGCAGTATTTT
TRBJ1-1	TRBV10-3	TRBD1	-	CATGGPGRGREAFF	TGTGCCACAGGGGGTCCCGGGCGGGGCCGGGAAGCTTTCTTT
TRBJ1-1	TRBV2	-	few	CATRSQVNTEAFF	TGTGCCACCCGGTCACAGGTGAACACTGAAGCTTTCTTT
TRBJ1-2	TRBV7-8	-	few	CATMEWQALYGYTF	TGTGCCACCATGGAATGGCAGGCTCTCTATGGCTACACCTTC
TRBJ1-5	TRBV5-6	-	-	CASSLTTGNQPQHF	TGTGCCAGCAGTCTCACCACAGGGAATCAGCCCCAGCATTTT
TRBJ1-6	TRBV27	-	-	CASSSESSYNSPLHF	TGTGCCAGCAGTTCCGAGAGCTCCTATAATTCACCCCTCCACTTT
TRBJ2-1	TRBV28	-	-	CASFRGAPSSYNEQFF	TGTGCCAGTTTCCGGGGGGCTCCTAGCTCCTACAATGAGCAGTTCTTC
TRBJ2-5	TRBV7-9	TRBD1	-	CASSLGTGTGTMETQYF	TGTGCCAGCAGCTTAGGAACCGGGACAGGGACCATGGAGACCCAGTACTTC
TRBJ1-4	TRBV7-9	TRBD1	few	CASSEARQGGFEKLFF	TGTGCCAGCAGCGAAGCGCGACAGGGGGGATTTGAAAAACTGTTTTTT
TRBJ2-1	TRBV6-6	TRBD2	-	CASTRGRGGRHEQFF	TGTGCCAGCACCCGAGGGCGGGGGGGCCGTCATGAGCAGTTCTTC
TRBJ2-7	TRBV4-3	-	-	CASSQGSGDEQYF	TGCGCCAGCAGCCAAGGGTCCGGGGACGAGCAGTACTTC
TRBJ1-1	TRBV27	TRBD1	-	CASSPWTGKGAFF	TGTGCCAGCAGTCCGTGGACAGGGAAAGGAGCTTTCTTT
TRBJ1-2	TRBV6-1	TRBD1	-	CASSSGQVLRGYTF	TGTGCCAGCAGTTCGGGACAGGTTCTGCGGGGCTACACCTTC
TRBJ2-7	TRBV7-2	-	-	CASSFRSSYEQYF	TGTGCCAGCAGCTTCCGGTCATCCTACGAGCAGTACTTC
TRBJ1-1	TRBV5-4	-	-	CASSLAGVTEAFF	TGTGCCAGCAGCTTGGCCGGGGTCACTGAAGCTTTCTTT
TRBJ2-3	TRBV7-2	TRBD2	-	CASSASVVAGTDTQYF	TGTGCCAGCAGCGCCTCCGTTGTAGCGGGGACAGATACGCAGTATTTT
TRBJ2-1	TRBV7-7	TRBD2	-	CASSLSTSGGAREQFF	TGTGCTAGCAGCTTGTCTACCAGCGGGGGGGCCCGGGAGCAGTTCTTC
TRBJ1-1	TRBV7-2	-	-	CASSPSTRTEAFF	TGTGCCAGCAGCCCTTCGACACGGACTGAAGCTTTCTTT
TRBJ1-6	TRBV3-1/TRBV3-2	TRBD1	-	CASSQGDRLSYNSPLHF	TGTGCCAGCAGCCAAGGGGACAGACTCTCCTATAATTCACCCCTCCACTTT
TRBJ2-1	TRBV30	TRBD2	-	CAWRAGLAGNYNEQFF	TGTGCCTGGAGGGCCGGACTAGCGGGGAACTACAATGAGCAGTTCTTC
TRBJ1-2	TRBV12-3/TRBV12-4	-	-	CASSLIGMRGYTF	TGTGCCAGCAGCTTGATCGGTATGAGGGGCTACACCTTC
TRBJ1-1	TRBV6-1	-	many	CASSEHRNTEAFF	TGTGCCAGCAGTGAACACAGGAACACTGAAGCTTTCTTT